The entry that follows covers one TCR beta chain sequence. The CDR3 length is 16 residues. After removal of 0 bases from V and 5 bases from J, the junction contained 7 bases not matched to a gene. Germline lookup yields CDR1 SGHRS and CDR2 YFSETQ. TCRdb used MiXCR to reprocess the RT-PCR reads, holding one entry per CDR3 protein. The data contain hundreds of thousands of distinct CDR3 sequences, 14% of them singletons. The V and J genes are TRBV5-1 and TRBJ2-3; the match to TRBD2 covers 9 bases. The source is a female donor in good health, serving as a healthy control. Sample: memory CD4+ T cells from blood. In nucleotides, the CDR3 is TGCGCCAGCAGCTTGGGGCTAGCGGGGACCGGAGATACGCAGTATTTT. It encodes CASSLGLAGTGDTQYF.